The sample holds one count of the clone carrying this T cell receptor beta chain. The data are from a study of control samples from healthy donors and cancer patients. This CDR3 has 16 residues. V was clipped by 5 bases and J by 5 bases; unmatched bases: 4. The V gene's germline CDR1 is SGHTA and CDR2 FQGNSA. Sequenced by immunoSEQ multiplex PCR; TCRdb stores in-frame clones only, minus some. Of more than 25,000 clones listed, 91% are singletons. The material sequenced was PBMCs. The sequence derives from a man between 45 and 60 years old with lung cancer. The J gene is TRBJ2-3, the V gene TRBV7-2; TRBD2 matches 16 bases. DNA of the CDR3: TGTGCCAGCAGCACCGGGACTAGCGGGGGGGTAGATACGCAGTATTTT. Translation gives CASSTGTSGGVDTQYF.